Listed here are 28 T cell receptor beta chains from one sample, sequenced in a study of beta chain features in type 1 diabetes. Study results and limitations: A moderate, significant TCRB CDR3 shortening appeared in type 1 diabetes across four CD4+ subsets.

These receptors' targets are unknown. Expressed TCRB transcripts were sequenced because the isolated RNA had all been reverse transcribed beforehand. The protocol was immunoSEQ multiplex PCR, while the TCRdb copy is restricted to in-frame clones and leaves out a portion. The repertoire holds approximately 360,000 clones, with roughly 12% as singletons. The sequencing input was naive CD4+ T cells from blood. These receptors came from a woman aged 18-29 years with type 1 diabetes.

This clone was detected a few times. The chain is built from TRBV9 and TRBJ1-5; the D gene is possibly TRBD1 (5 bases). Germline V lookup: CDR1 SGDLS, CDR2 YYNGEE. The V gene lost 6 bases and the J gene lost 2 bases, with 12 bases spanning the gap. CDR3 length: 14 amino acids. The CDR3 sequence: CASNGGRRNQPQHF. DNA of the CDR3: TGTGCCAGCAACGGGGGACGCCGCAATCAGCCCCAGCATTTT.

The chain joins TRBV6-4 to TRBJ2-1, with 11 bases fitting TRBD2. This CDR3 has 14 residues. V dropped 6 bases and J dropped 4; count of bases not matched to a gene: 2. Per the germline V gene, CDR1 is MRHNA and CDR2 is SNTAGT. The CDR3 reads CASSVAGGYNEQFF. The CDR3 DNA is TGTGCCAGCAGCGTAGCGGGAGGGTACAATGAGCAGTTCTTC.

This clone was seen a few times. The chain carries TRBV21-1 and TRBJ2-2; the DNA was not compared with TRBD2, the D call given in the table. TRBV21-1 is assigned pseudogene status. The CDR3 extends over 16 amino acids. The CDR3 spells CASSEGTFRSTGELFF. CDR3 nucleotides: TGTGCCAGCAGCGAAGGGACTTTTAGGTCGACCGGGGAGCTGTTTTTT.

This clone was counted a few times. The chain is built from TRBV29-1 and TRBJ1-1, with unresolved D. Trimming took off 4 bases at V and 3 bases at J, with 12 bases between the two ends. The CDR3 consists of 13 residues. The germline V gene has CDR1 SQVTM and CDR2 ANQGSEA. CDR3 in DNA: TGCAGCGTTGTAGTGACATCTTACACTGAAGCTTTCTTT. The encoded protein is CSVVVTSYTEAFF. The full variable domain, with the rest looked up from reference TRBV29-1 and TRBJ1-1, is SAVISQKPSRDICQRGTSLTIQCQVDSQVTMMFWYRQQPGQSLTLIATANQGSEATYESGFVIDKFPISRPNLTFSTLTVSNMSPEDSSIYLCSVVVTSYTEAFFGQGTRLTVV.

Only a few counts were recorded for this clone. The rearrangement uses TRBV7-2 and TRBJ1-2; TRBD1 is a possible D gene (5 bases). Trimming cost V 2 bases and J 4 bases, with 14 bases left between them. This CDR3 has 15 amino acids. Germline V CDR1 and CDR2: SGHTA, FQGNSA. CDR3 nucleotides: TGTGCCAGCAGCTTAAACACCCTTAGGGGCTATGGCTACACCTTC. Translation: CASSLNTLRGYGYTF.

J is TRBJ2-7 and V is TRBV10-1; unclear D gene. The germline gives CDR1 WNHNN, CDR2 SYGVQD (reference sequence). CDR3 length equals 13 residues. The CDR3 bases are TGCCTCGCCCCACGCAGAGGCTACTACGAGCAGTACTTC. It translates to CLAPRRGYYEQYF.

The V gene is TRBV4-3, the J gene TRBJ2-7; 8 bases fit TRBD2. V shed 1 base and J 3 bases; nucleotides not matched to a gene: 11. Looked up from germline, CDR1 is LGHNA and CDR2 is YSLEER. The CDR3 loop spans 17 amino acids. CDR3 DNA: TGCGCCAGCAGCCAAGCCCACGCGGGAGGTGCCCTCTACGAGCAGTACTTC. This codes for CASSQAHAGGALYEQYF.

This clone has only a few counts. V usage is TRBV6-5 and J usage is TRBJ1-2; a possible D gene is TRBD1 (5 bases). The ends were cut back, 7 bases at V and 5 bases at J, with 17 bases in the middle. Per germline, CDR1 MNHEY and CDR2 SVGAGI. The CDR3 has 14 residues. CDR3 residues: CASTVGHGGYGYTF. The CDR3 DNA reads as TGTGCCAGCACGGTCGGGCACGGGGGTTATGGCTACACCTTC.

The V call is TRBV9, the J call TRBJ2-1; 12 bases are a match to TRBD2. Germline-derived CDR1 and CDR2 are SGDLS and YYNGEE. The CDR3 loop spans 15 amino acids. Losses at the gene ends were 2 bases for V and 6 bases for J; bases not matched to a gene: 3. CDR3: CASSVGLAGINEQFF. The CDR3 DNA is TGTGCCAGCAGCGTTGGACTAGCGGGGATCAATGAGCAGTTCTTC. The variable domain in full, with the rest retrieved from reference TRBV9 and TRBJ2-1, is DSGVTQTPKHLITATGQRVTLRCSPRSGDLSVYWYQQSLDQGLQFLIQYYNGEERAKGNILERFSAQQFPDLHSELNLSSLELGDSALYFCASSVGLAGINEQFFGPGTRLTVL.

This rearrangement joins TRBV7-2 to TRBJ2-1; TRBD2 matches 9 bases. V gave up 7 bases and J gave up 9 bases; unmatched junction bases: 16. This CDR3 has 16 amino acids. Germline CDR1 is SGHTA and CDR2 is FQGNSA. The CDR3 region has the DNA TGTGCCAGCATCCCGGGACTAGCCGCCGGACGGGGTGAGCAGTTCTTC. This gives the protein CASIPGLAAGRGEQFF.

This chain's CDR3 is CASSQKGSTEAFF. For the CDR3, the DNA is TGTGCCAGCTCACAGAAGGGGTCCACTGAAGCTTTCTTT. The rearrangement joins TRBV18 to TRBJ1-1; D perhaps matches TRBD1 (5 bases). The germline CDR1 and CDR2 sequences are KGHSH and LQKENI. With 4 bases removed from V and 4 bases from J, the gap between germline ends came to 10 bases. The CDR3 loop spans 13 amino acids.

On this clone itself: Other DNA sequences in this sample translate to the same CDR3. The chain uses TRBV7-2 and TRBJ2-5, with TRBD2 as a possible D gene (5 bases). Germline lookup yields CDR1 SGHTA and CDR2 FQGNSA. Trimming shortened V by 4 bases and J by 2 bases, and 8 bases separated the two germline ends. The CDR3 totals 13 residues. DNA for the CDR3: TGTGCCAGCAGCTCGGAGCGGCAAGAGACCCAGTACTTC. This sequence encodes CASSSERQETQYF.

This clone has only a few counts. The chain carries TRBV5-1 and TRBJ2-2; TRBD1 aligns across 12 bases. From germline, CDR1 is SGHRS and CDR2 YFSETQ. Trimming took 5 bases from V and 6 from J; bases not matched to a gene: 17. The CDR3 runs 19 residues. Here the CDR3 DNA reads TGCGCCAGCAGTTCAGCCGGGACAGGGGGCTCTCCGTTCCCCGGGGAGCTGTTTTTT. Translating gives CASSSAGTGGSPFPGELFF.

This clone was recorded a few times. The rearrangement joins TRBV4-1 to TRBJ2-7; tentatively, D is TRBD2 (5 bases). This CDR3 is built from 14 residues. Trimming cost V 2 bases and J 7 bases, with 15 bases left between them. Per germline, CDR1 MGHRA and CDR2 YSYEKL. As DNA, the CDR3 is TGCGCCAGCAGCCAAATCGGGCCCACGGGGGAGCAGTACTTC. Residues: CASSQIGPTGEQYF.

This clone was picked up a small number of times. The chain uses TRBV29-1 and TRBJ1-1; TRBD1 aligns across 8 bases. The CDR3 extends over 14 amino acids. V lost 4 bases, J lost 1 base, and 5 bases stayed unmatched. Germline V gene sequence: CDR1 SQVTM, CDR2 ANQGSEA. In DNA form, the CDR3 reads TGCAGCGTTGTCCGACAGGGGAGGAACACTGAAGCTTTCTTT. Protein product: CSVVRQGRNTEAFF.

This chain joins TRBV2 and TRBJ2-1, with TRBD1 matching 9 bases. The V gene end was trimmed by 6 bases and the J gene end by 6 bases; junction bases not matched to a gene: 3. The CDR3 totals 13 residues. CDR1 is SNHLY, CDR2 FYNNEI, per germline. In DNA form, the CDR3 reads TGTGCCAGCAGGGGACAGGGTCTCAATGAGCAGTTCTTC. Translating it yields CASRGQGLNEQFF.

CDR3 bases: TGTGCCAGCAGCGTAAATCCGGGACTAGGAGGGGGCGAGCAGTACTTC. Protein sequence: CASSVNPGLGGGEQYF. The chain has TRBV9 and TRBJ2-7; TRBD2 matches 8 bases. Germline CDR1 and CDR2: SGDLS and YYNGEE. This CDR3 has 16 residues. With 1 base clipped from V and 6 bases from J, the junction kept 12 bases outside the gene matches.

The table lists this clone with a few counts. CDR3 region: CASGGQGMATDTQYF. CDR3 nucleotides: TGTGCCAGCGGCGGACAGGGAATGGCCACAGATACGCAGTATTTT. The chain has TRBV11-2 and TRBJ2-3; 8 nucleotides agree with TRBD1. The CDR3 runs 15 residues. V trimming: 8 bases; J trimming: 2 bases; junction bases outside the gene matches: 9. From germline, CDR1 is SGHAT and CDR2 FQNNGV.

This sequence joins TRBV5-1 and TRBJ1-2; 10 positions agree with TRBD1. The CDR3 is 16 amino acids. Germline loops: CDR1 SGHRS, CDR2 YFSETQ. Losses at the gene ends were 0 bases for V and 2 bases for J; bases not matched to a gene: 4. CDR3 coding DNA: TGCGCCAGCAGCTTGGGGGACAGGGGATCGAACTATGGCTACACCTTC. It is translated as CASSLGDRGSNYGYTF.

The CDR3 nucleotides read TGTGCCTGCGATTATACAGGGGGAACTACTGAAGCTTTCTTT. It is translated as CACDYTGGTTEAFF. The J gene is TRBJ1-1, the V gene TRBV7-9; 8 bases match TRBD1. Germline values: CDR1 SEHNR, CDR2 FQNEAQ (reference sequence). The ends lost 11 bases at V and 5 bases at J; junction bases unmatched: 13. The CDR3 sequence is 14 residues long.

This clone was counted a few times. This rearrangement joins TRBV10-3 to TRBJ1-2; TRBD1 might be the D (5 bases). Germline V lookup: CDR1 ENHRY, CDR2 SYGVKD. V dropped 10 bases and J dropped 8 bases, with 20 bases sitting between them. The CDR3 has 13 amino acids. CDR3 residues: CASSLGQARGYTF. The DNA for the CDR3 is TGTGCCAGCAGCCTGGGGCAGGCTCGGGGCTACACCTTC.

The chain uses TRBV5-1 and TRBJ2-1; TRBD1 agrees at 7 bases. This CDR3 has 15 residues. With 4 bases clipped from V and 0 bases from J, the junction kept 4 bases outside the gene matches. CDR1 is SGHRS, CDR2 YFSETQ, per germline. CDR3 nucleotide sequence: TGCGCCAGCAGCCCAGGGACAGACTCCTACAATGAGCAGTTCTTC. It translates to CASSPGTDSYNEQFF.

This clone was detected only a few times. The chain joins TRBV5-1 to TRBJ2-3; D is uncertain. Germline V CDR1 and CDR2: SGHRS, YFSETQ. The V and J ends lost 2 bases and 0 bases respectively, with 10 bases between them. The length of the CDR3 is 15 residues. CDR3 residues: CASSFTQSSTDTQYF. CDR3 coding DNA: TGCGCCAGCAGCTTTACCCAGTCTAGCACAGATACGCAGTATTTT.

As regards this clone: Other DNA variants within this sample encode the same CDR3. The CDR3 coding sequence is TGTGCCAGCAGTTTGGGCCACTACGAGCAGTACTTC. This sequence encodes CASSLGHYEQYF. V usage is TRBV28 and J usage is TRBJ2-7; no reliable D call. Trimming took 3 bases from V and 3 from J, leaving 6 bases between them. Germline CDR1 MDHEN, CDR2 SYDVKM. CDR3 length: 12 amino acids.

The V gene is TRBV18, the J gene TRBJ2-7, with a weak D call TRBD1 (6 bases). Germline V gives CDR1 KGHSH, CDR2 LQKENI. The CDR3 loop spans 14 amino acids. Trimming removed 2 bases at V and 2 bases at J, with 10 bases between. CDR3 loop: CASSPGTTTYEQYF. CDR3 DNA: TGTGCCAGCTCACCAGGGACAACGACCTACGAGCAGTACTTC.

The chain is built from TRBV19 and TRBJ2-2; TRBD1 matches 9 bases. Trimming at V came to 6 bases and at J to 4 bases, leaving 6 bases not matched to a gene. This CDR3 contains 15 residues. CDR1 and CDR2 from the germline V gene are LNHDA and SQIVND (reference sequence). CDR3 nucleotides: TGTGCCAGTAGCCGGGGACAGGGCGGCACCGGGGAGCTGTTTTTT. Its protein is CASSRGQGGTGELFF.

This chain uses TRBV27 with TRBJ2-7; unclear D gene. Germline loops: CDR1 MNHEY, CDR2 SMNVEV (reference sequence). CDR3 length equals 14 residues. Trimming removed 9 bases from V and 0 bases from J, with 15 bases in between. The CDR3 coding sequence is TGTGCCAGTGCCCGACACCTGAGCTCCTACGAGCAGTACTTC. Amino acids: CASARHLSSYEQYF.

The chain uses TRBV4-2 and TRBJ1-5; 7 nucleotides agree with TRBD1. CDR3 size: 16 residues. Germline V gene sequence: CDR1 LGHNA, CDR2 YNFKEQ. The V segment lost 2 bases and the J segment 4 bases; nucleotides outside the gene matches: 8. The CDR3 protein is CASSQTPGQPNQPQHF. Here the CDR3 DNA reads TGTGCCAGCAGCCAAACACCGGGACAGCCTAATCAGCCCCAGCATTTT.